This T cell receptor (beta chain) was retrieved from a study of radiation and T cells in renal cell carcinoma. Overall study results and limits: Compared with controls, irradiated tumors had more, larger dominant CDR3 motifs.

This sample's treatment: treatment-naive control, cytoreductive nephrectomy. TCRdb's copy holds only in-frame clones and misses some; the assay was immunoSEQ multiplex PCR. The profile shows roughly 20,000 clones, roughly 60% of them singletons. This CDR3 comprises 16 residues. From germline, CDR1 is SGHNT and CDR2 YYREEE (reference sequence). Trimming cost V 4 bases and J 8 bases; bases outside gene matches: 13. For this clone: The antigen remains undetermined.

The material sequenced was tumor tissue, taken from a patient whose treatment was nephrectomy without radiotherapy. V gene TRBV5-4 combines with J gene TRBJ2-2, with 8 bases lining up with TRBD1. This clonotype was sampled from a man aged 50 to 59 with renal cell carcinoma. CDR3: CASSRETGGRTGELFF. CDR3 sequence (DNA): TGTGCCAGCAGCAGGGAAACAGGGGGTAGAACTGGGGAGCTGTTTTTT.